What follows are 14 T cell receptor beta chains derived from one specimen sequenced in a study of cytomegalovirus exposure and HLA in healthy donors. PCR was performed using 60 Vbeta and 13 Jbeta primers. Data came from immunoSEQ multiplex PCR; TCRdb stores just in-frame clones and leaves some out. The sample shows about 190,000 clones, around 87% of them seen only once. Sequenced material: PBMCs. The receptors originated from a woman aged 18-29 years in good health and CMV-seronegative.

This CDR3 reads CASSYYRLDSQPQHF. DNA for the CDR3: TGTGCCAGCAGTTACTACAGGCTTGACAGCCAGCCCCAGCATTTT. The V call is TRBV6-5, the J call TRBJ1-5; weak D call: TRBD1 (5 bases). CDR1 is MNHEY, CDR2 SVGAGI, per germline. The V gene lost 1 base and the J gene lost 7 bases, with 14 bases spanning the gap. This CDR3 region has 15 residues.

The CDR3 coding sequence is TGTGCCAGCCGGGACTATATGAACACCGGGGAGCTGTTTTTT. Amino acid sequence: CASRDYMNTGELFF. V is TRBV6-6 and J is TRBJ2-2; 7 nucleotides align to TRBD2. With V trimmed by 8 bases and J by 1 base, 4 bases remained unmatched. The V gene's germline CDR1 is MNHNY and CDR2 SVGAGI (reference sequence). This CDR3 contains 14 residues.

V usage is TRBV28 and J usage is TRBJ1-3; tentatively, D is TRBD1 (5 bases). The CDR3 extends over 14 amino acids. V dropped 3 bases and J dropped 3 bases, with 9 bases sitting between them. The germline V gene has CDR1 MDHEN and CDR2 SYDVKM. CDR3 residues: CASSLIRGGNTIYF. For the CDR3, the DNA is TGTGCCAGCAGTTTGATTAGGGGTGGAAACACCATATATTTT.

The chain links TRBV6-1 to TRBJ2-1, with unresolved D. Between the trimmed V and J ends, which lost 7 bases and 9 bases, there was a span of 19 bases. CDR1 and CDR2 from the germline V gene are MNHNS and SASEGT. The CDR3 runs to 14 residues. The CDR3 region is CASIPSRGVSEQFF. CDR3 DNA sequence: TGTGCCAGCATCCCCAGCCGTGGAGTTAGTGAGCAGTTCTTC.

The gene calls are TRBV5-1 and TRBJ2-2; 10 bases are shared with TRBD1. CDR1 and CDR2 from the germline V gene are SGHRS and YFSETQ. CDR3 length equals 14 residues. V shed 5 bases and J 6 bases; nucleotides not matched to a gene: 4. CDR3 loop: CASRSGQGAGELFF. CDR3 DNA sequence: TGCGCCAGCAGGTCAGGACAGGGGGCCGGGGAGCTGTTTTTT.

The rearrangement links TRBV5-6 to TRBJ2-5, with a weak D call TRBD1 (6 bases). The CDR3 length is 16 residues. Per germline, CDR1 SGHDT and CDR2 YYEEEE. The V end lost 2 bases, the J end lost 5 bases, and 19 bases lay between the germline ends. CDR3 protein: CASSFDGVGQSETQYF. DNA of the CDR3: TGTGCCAGCAGCTTTGATGGGGTGGGACAAAGCGAGACCCAGTACTTC.

Notes on this clone: The same CDR3 is also encoded by other DNA sequences in this sample. The chain has TRBV5-4 and TRBJ2-7; TRBD1 is a possible D gene (5 bases). Germline V gene sequence: CDR1 SGHNT, CDR2 YYREEE (reference sequence). V was clipped by 4 bases and J by 4 bases, with 6 bases between them. There are 11 residues in the CDR3. The CDR3 region has the DNA TGTGCCAGCAGCAGGGGATACGAGCAGTACTTC. This codes for CASSRGYEQYF.

The chain uses TRBV5-4 and TRBJ2-7; 7 bases are a match to TRBD1. Trimming cost V 1 base and J 2 bases; bases outside gene matches: 6. The CDR3 totals 15 residues. Per germline, CDR1 SGHNT and CDR2 YYREEE (reference sequence). The CDR3 region is CASSLLGQATYEQYF. The DNA of the CDR3 is TGTGCCAGCAGCTTGTTAGGACAGGCAACCTACGAGCAGTACTTC.

The chain couples TRBV4-2 to TRBJ1-4, with D unclear. Deletions cut 5 bases from V and 0 bases from J, with 10 bases between. This CDR3 comprises 15 residues. Per germline, CDR1 LGHNA and CDR2 YNFKEQ. The CDR3 sequence: CASSEGRATNEKLFF. The CDR3, as DNA: TGTGCCAGCAGCGAAGGACGGGCAACTAATGAAAAACTGTTTTTT.

This rearrangement joins TRBV6-4 to TRBJ1-2; TRBD1 matches 9 bases. CDR1 and CDR2 from the germline V gene are MRHNA and SNTAGT. The CDR3 length is 13 residues. V shed 9 bases and J 3 bases; nucleotides not matched to a gene: 5. For the CDR3, the DNA is TGTGCCAGGAACAGGGGGCCGTACTATGGCTACACCTTC. Translation: CARNRGPYYGYTF.

As for this clone: Germline is not matched at one junction end, which may reflect a read error. V gene TRBV7-9 combines with J gene TRBJ1-5; D is unclear. Germline assignment: CDR1 SEHNR and CDR2 FQNEAQ (reference sequence). The CDR3 is made up of 18 amino acids. CDR3 nucleotide sequence: TGTTCCAGCAGCTTAGTAGTCCGACCGGGCGGGAGCAATCAGCCCCAGCATTTT. Translation: CSSSLVVRPGGSNQPQHF.

The J gene is TRBJ2-5, the V gene TRBV11-3, with 13 bases matching TRBD2. With 5 bases clipped from V and 5 bases from J, the junction kept 2 bases outside the gene matches. From germline, CDR1 is SGHNT and CDR2 YENEEA. The CDR3 sequence is 14 residues long. The CDR3: CASSLTSGGETQYF. The CDR3 DNA follows: TGTGCCAGCAGCCTGACTAGCGGGGGGGAGACCCAGTACTTC. Drawing the rest from reference TRBV11-3 and TRBJ2-5, the complete variable domain is EAGVVQSPRYKIIEKKQPVAFWCNPISGHNTLYWYLQNLGQGPELLIRYENEEAVDDSQLPKDRFSAERLKGVDSTLKIQPAELGDSAVYLCASSLTSGGETQYFGPGTRLLVL.

The chain carries TRBV28 and TRBJ1-4; TRBD1 is a possible D gene (5 bases). V lost 2 bases to trimming and J lost 4 bases, with 14 bases between them. Germline values: CDR1 MDHEN, CDR2 SYDVKM. The CDR3 totals 16 residues. The CDR3 DNA is TGTGCCAGCAGTTTAGGCCAGGGCGTCTTTAATGAAAAACTGTTTTTT. Encoded protein: CASSLGQGVFNEKLFF.

The rearrangement links TRBV6-1 to TRBJ1-2, with D hard to call. CDR1 and CDR2 (germline): MNHNS, SASEGT. The CDR3 consists of 14 residues. Trimming removed 6 bases from V and 4 bases from J, with 15 bases in between. The CDR3 reads CASSPGPASYGYTF. The CDR3 nucleotides read TGTGCCAGCAGCCCCGGCCCAGCGAGCTATGGCTACACCTTC.